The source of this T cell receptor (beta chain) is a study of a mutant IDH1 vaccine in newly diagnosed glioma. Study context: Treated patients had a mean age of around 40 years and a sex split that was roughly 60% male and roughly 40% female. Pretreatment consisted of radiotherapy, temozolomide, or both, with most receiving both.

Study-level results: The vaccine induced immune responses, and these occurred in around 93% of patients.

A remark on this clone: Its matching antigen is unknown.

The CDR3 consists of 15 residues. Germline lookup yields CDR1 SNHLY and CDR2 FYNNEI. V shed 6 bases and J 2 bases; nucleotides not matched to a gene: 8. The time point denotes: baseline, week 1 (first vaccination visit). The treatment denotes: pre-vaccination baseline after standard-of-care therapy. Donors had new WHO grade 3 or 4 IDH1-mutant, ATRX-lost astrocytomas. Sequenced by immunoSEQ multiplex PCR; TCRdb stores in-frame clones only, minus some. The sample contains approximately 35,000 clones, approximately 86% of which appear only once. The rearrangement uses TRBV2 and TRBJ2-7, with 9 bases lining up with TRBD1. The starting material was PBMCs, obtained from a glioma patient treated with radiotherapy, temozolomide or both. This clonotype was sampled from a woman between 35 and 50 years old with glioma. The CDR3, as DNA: TGTGCCAGCAGGATACAGGGGGCTCTAGCCTACGAGCAGTACTTC. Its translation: CASRIQGALAYEQYF.